A selection of T cell receptor beta chains follows, all from one sample in a study of cytomegalovirus exposure and HLA in healthy donors. Sequencing used immunoSEQ multiplex PCR; TCRdb keeps in-frame clones, though not all of them. This table holds under 250,000 clones, around 86% found once. The sequenced material came from PBMCs. These TCRs come from a woman aged 18-35 years in good health and CMV-seropositive. Both conserved end residues are trimmed from each CDR3. D genes are given only for firm matches.

-	TRBV27	TRBJ1-4	ASSLGEGEKLF
-	TRBV7-9	TRBJ1-2	ASTAGHYGYT
-	TRBV5-6	TRBJ2-5	ASSLGGPLVYQETQY
-	TRBV28	TRBJ2-7	ASSWTTYEQY
-	TRBV5-5	TRBJ1-2	ASSPTPRGYGYT
TRBD1	TRBV28	TRBJ2-7	ASKTGGHYEQY
TRBD2	TRBV5-4	TRBJ2-3	ASGTSGGTDTQY
-	TRBV11-2	TRBJ2-7	ASSFRQGGSYEQY
TRBD2	TRBV30	TRBJ2-5	AWSLAGETQY
-	TRBV19	TRBJ2-1	ASSMPGGSYNEQF
-	TRBV5-5	TRBJ2-3	ASSYVGAQDTQY
TRBD1	TRBV9	TRBJ2-7	ASSIGQGYEQY
TRBD2	TRBV5-4	TRBJ2-7	ASSLPSSSGLTYEQY
-	TRBV10-1	TRBJ2-3	ASSVRDTQY
-	TRBV25-1	TRBJ2-5	ASSVSHRDQETQY
-	TRBV27	TRBJ2-7	ASSTLLADTYEQY
TRBD1	TRBV10-3	TRBJ2-7	AISYRDSSYEQY